The sequence of this TCR beta chain was determined in a study of blood T cell repertoires in COVID-19. Assay: immunoSEQ multiplex PCR; the TCRdb copy retains only in-frame clones and omits some. The data contain approximately 51,000 clones, about 85% of them singletons. The sample consisted of peripheral blood. The origin of this receptor is a human donor in a cohort sampled during active COVID-19.

The CDR3 nucleotides are TGTGCCAGCAGCCCCGAACCAGGGCAGGAGGAGCTGTTTTTT. This translates into CASSPEPGQEELFF. This chain links TRBV7-6 with TRBJ2-2, with D tentatively TRBD1 (5 bases). Germline V lookup: CDR1 SGHVS, CDR2 FNYEAQ. V lost 5 bases to trimming and J lost 10 bases, with 17 bases between them. This CDR3 comprises 14 residues. The entire variable domain, with the rest obtained from reference TRBV7-6 and TRBJ2-2, is as follows: GAGVSQSPRYKVTKRGQDVALRCDPISGHVSLYWYRQALGQGPEFLTYFNYEAQQDKSGLPNDRFSAERPEGSISTLTIQRTEQRDSAMYRCASSPEPGQEELFFGEGSRLTVL.